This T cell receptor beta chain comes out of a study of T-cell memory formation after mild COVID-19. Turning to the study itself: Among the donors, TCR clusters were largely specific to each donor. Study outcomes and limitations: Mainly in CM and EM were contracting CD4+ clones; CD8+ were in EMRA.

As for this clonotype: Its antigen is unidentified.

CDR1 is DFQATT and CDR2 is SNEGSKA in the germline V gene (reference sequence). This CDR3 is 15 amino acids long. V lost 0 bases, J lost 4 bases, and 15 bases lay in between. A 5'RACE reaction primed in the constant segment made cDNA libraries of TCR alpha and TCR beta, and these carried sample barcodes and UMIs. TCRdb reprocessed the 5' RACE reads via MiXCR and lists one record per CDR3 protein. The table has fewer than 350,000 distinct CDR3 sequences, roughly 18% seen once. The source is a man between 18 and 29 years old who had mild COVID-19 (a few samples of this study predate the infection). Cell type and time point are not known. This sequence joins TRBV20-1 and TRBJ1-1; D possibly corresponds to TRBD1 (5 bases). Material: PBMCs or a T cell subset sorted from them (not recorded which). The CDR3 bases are TGCAGTGCTAGAGATGGGGGGGGGTCGGCCACTGAAGCTTTCTTT. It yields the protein CSARDGGGSATEAFF.